This TCR beta chain was identified in a study of T cells after posttransplantation cyclophosphamide (dated by TCRdb to the mid-2010s). Regarding the study in general: The study tracked T cell repertoire reconstitution by TRB sequencing after myeloablative bone marrow transplantation using posttransplantation cyclophosphamide as GVHD prophylaxis. Samples from roughly 35 PTCy-treated patients, along with samples from roughly 16 of their related bone marrow donors, underwent antigen receptor sequencing. TRB sequencing was performed on blood from all 35 or so PTCy patients with 1-year posttransplant specimens. Public TRB sequences were searched against a database of over 3,600 sequences associated with responses to pathogens, tumor antigens, self-antigens and alloantigens. In 3 patients, TRB sequencing was also performed on up to 3 more blood samples taken 2 to 5.2 years after transplant, and in several patients, pretransplant blood was also TRB-sequenced. TRA and TRB clonality were tightly correlated in several samples, so subsequent TCR analyses focused on TRB only. The paper as a whole reports these results and caveats: Donor-recipient similarity was low at 1-2 months but rose over the first year, and later blood repertoires were often dominated by donor CD8+ memory clones. The TRB repertoires of T cells infiltrating skin or GI tract showed only limited overlap with the TRB repertoires of T cells in blood. Across 40 to 55 patients, TRB clonality was highly associated with recipient CMV seropositivity and CMV reactivation, and PTCy diversity was similar to diversity in CNI/methotrexate controls.

On the day of marrow donation, related bone marrow donors gave peripheral blood samples. Peripheral blood and bone marrow mononuclear cells were isolated by Ficoll-Hypaque density centrifugation and were cryopreserved. This clone came up many times. This receptor's antigen is unknown. The input lacks base qualities; no much larger clone sits a single base away. Genomic DNA was used for TRB sequencing, which was performed with the immunoSEQ assay at survey resolution or with the hsTCRB kit. Under the source paper's analysis protocol: Initial read processing used immunoSEQ software, and repertoire analyses used the LymphoSeq R package. Clonality was computed as 1 minus normalized Shannon entropy, and a Gini coefficient was also calculated for each TRB dataset. To infer phenotypes in unsorted samples, TRB sequences from sorted subsets of the recipient or donor were mapped onto the unsorted samples of the same recipient. TCRdb stores this immuneACCESS table with in-frame sequences only. Part of the clones is absent; in the studies checked, under half of the shortfall reflects unresolved V genes, and no reason is known for the rest. V and J calls and clone size are as listed in that table; D and trimming were resolved from the DNA. There are about 44,000 clones in this sample, and none of them is a singleton. The top ten hold roughly 2.3% of the sample.

This receptor was identified in a man in his forties or fifties in good health, CMV-negative, and a related stem cell transplant donor. The source material was PBMCs.

The CDR3 corresponds to CASNIGGLAGSGELFF. The DNA sequence is as follows: TGTGCCAGCAACATCGGGGGACTAGCGGGATCCGGGGAGCTGTTTTTT. Recombination connected TRBV7-2 to TRBJ2-2, and TRBD2 matches 13 of the central bases. The junction shows trimming of 7 bases on V and 6 bases on J, and the gene matches do not reach 8 bases of it. CDR1 is given as SGHTA and CDR2 as FQGNSA, both from the germline V gene. The CDR3, from cysteine to phenylalanine, totals 16 residues. Only CDR3 DNA is held: 48 bases, read in frame from base 1.